This T cell receptor beta chain came from a study of beta chain features in type 1 diabetes. Overall study findings and caveats: Type 1 diabetes patients showed a moderate but significant shortening of TCRB CDR3s in all four CD4+ subsets.

Germline CDR1 reads SGHAT; CDR2 reads FQNNGV. CDR3 length equals 14 residues. V lost 0 bases and J lost 3, with 9 bases in between. Turning to this clone: Its antigen is unknown.

Sequenced material consisted of expressed TCRB transcripts (all of the isolated RNA was reverse transcribed). Sequenced by immunoSEQ multiplex PCR; TCRdb stores in-frame clones only, minus some. The sample lists a few hundred thousand clones, around 9.9% occurring once. The receptor's source is a man aged 25 to 40 with type 1 diabetes. The chain carries TRBV11-2 and TRBJ2-7, with a weak D call TRBD2 (5 bases). Sequencing was performed on naive CD4+ T cells from blood. The CDR3 reads CASSLELGSYEQYF. CDR3 DNA: TGTGCCAGCAGCTTAGAGCTGGGGAGCTACGAGCAGTACTTC.